Each of the 3 T cell receptor beta chains below was sequenced from the same sample in a study of response to subunit inactivated influenza vaccine. TCRdb analysed the RT-PCR reads with MiXCR anew, one entry per CDR3 protein. This repertoire shows 650,000 to 700,000 distinct CDR3 sequences, around a sixth found once; its top ten account for approximately 10%. The source was PBMCs from blood, collected about 13 days after vaccination. The receptors derive from a man aged 45-65 years who received an inactivated influenza vaccine.

This clonotype has just a few counts. The chain joins TRBV15 to TRBJ2-3; D is ambiguous. The germline V gene encodes CDR1 LNHNV and CDR2 YYDKDF (reference sequence). V lost 0 bases and J 0 bases, leaving 10 bases between the germline ends. The CDR3 spans 16 residues. CDR3 coding DNA: TGTGCCACCAGCAGAGAGTTGGCCGCTAGCACAGATACGCAGTATTTT. Translating it yields CATSRELAASTDTQYF.

This clonotype appeared a few times. The chain is built from TRBV19 and TRBJ1-6; no reliable D call. This CDR3 is built from 12 residues. From germline, CDR1 is LNHDA and CDR2 SQIVND (reference sequence). Trimming took off 8 bases at V and 5 bases at J, with 7 bases between the two ends. CDR3 nucleotides: TGTGCCAGTTGTACCGATAATTCACCCCTCCACTTT. Its protein product is CASCTDNSPLHF.

This clonotype was picked up a small number of times. This chain connects TRBV6-5 to TRBJ2-6; D is uncertain. Germline assignment: CDR1 MNHEY and CDR2 SVGAGI. This CDR3 spans 15 amino acids. The V end lost 0 bases, the J end lost 2 bases, and 5 bases lay between the germline ends. The CDR3 DNA follows: TGTGCCAGCAGTTACTCCGAAGCTGGGGCCAACGTCCTGACTTTC. Protein: CASSYSEAGANVLTF.